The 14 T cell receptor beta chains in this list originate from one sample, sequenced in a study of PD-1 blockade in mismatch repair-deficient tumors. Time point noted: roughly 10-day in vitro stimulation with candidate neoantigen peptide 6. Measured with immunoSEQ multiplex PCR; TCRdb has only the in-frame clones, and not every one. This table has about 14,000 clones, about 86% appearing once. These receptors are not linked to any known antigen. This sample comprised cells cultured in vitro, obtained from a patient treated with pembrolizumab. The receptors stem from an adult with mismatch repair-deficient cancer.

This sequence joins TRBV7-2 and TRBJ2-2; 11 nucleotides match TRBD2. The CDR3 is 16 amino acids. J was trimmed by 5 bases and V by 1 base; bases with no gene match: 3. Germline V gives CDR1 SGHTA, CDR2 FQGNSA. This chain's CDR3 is CASSLGRTSGTGELFF. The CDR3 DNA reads TGTGCCAGCAGCTTAGGGAGGACTAGCGGGACCGGGGAGCTGTTTTTT.

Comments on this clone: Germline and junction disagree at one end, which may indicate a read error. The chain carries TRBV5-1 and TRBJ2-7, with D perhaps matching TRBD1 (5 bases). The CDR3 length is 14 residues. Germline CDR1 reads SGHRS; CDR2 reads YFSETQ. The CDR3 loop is CASSFGQAAYTLSF. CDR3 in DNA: TGCGCCAGCAGCTTCGGACAAGCCGCTTACACTCTCTCCTTC.

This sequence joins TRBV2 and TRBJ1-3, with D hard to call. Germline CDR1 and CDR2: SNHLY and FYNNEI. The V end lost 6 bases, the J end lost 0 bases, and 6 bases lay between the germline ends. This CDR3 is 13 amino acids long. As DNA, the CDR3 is TGTGCCAGCAGCGACCGCTCTGGAAACACCATATATTTT. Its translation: CASSDRSGNTIYF.

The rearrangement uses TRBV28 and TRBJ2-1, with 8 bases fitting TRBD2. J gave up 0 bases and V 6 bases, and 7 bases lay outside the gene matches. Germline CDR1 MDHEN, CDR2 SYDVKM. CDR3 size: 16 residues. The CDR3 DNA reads TGTGCCAGCAGCCCGGCGCTAGCGGGCTCCTACAATGAGCAGTTCTTC. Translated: CASSPALAGSYNEQFF.

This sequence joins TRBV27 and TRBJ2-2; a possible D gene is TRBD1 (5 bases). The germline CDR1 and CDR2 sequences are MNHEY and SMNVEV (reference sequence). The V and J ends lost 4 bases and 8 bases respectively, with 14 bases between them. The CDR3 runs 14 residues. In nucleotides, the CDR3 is TGTGCCAGCAGTTCCCCAGGGCTGTCGGGGGAGCTGTTTTTT. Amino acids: CASSSPGLSGELFF.

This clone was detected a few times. In DNA form, the CDR3 reads TGTGCCAGCAGCTCATGGACTGGAGATACGCAGTATTTT. As protein: CASSSWTGDTQYF. The chain employs TRBV11-3 and TRBJ2-3; maybe TRBD2 (5 bases). The V gene's germline CDR1 is SGHNT and CDR2 YENEEA. Trimming shortened V by 4 bases and J by 5 bases, and 10 bases separated the two germline ends. The length of the CDR3 is 13 residues.

CDR3 sequence (DNA): TGTGCCAGCAGCCAGGGGACTAGCGAAGAGACCCAGTACTTC. It encodes CASSQGTSEETQYF. The chain carries TRBV4-2 and TRBJ2-5; 10 bases are shared with TRBD2. Losses at the gene ends were 3 bases for V and 3 bases for J; bases not matched to a gene: 1. From germline, CDR1 is LGHNA and CDR2 YNFKEQ. CDR3 size: 14 residues.

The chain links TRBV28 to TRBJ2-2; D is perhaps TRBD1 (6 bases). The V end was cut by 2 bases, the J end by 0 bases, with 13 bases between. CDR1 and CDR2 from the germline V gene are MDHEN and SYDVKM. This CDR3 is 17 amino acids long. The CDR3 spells CASSLSRGIPNTGELFF. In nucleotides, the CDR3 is TGTGCCAGCAGTTTAAGCAGGGGTATCCCGAACACCGGGGAGCTGTTTTTT. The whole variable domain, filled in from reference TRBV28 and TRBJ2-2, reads DVKVTQSSRYLVKRTGEKVFLECVQDMDHENMFWYRQDPGLGLRLIYFSYDVKMKEKGDIPEGYSVSREKKERFSLILESASTNQTSMYLCASSLSRGIPNTGELFFGEGSRLTVL.

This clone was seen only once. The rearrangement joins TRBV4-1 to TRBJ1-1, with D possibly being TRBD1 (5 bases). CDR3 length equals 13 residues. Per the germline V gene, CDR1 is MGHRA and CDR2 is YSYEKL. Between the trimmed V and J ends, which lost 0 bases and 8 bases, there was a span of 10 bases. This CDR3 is CASSQEPGREAFF. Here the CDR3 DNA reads TGCGCCAGCAGCCAAGAACCGGGACGGGAAGCTTTCTTT.

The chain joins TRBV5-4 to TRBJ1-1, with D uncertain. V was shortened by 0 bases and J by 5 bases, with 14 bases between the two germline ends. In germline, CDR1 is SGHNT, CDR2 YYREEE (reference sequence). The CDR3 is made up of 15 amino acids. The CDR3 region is CASSLGDGERTEAFF. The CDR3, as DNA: TGTGCCAGCAGCTTGGGAGATGGGGAAAGGACTGAAGCTTTCTTT.

In DNA, the CDR3 is TGTGCCTGGAGTGTAAATCGGAATCAGCCCCAGCATTTT. Translation: CAWSVNRNQPQHF. The J gene is TRBJ1-5, the V gene TRBV30, with D unclear. Trimming pared 0 bases from V and 4 bases from J, leaving 7 bases between. The CDR3 extends over 13 amino acids. Germline values: CDR1 GTSNPN, CDR2 SVGIG (reference sequence).

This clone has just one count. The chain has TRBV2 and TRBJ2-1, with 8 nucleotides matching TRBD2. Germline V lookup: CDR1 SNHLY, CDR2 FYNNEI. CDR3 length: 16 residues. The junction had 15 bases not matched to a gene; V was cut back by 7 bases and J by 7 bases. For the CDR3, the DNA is TGTGCCAGCAAGCCCCGGAGCGGGAGAACCAAGAATGAGCAGTTCTTC. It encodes CASKPRSGRTKNEQFF.

The CDR3 DNA reads TGTGCCAGCAGCCAAGAACCGGGACAAGAGACCCAGTACTTC. It is translated as CASSQEPGQETQYF. The chain is built from TRBV14 and TRBJ2-5; the D gene is possibly TRBD2 (5 bases). Germline V gives CDR1 SGHDN, CDR2 FVKESK. Trimming shortened V by 0 bases and J by 2 bases, and 7 bases separated the two germline ends. The CDR3 runs to 14 residues.

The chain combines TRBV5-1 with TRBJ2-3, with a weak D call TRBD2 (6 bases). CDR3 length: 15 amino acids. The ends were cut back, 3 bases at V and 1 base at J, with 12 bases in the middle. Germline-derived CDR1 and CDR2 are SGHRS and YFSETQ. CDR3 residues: CASSSLALGTDTQYF. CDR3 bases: TGCGCCAGCAGCTCACTAGCTCTCGGCACAGATACGCAGTATTTT.